The 6 T cell receptor beta chains below were found in one sample sequenced in a study of cytomegalovirus exposure and HLA in healthy donors. Researchers ran the PCR with 60 Vbeta and 13 Jbeta primers. Sequencing used immunoSEQ multiplex PCR; TCRdb keeps in-frame clones, though not all of them. In the table there are about 110,000 clones, roughly 80% of which are singletons. Material: PBMCs. These receptors originate from a young man in good health and CMV-seropositive.

The V and J genes are TRBV7-9 and TRBJ2-2; 8 bases map to TRBD1. Trimming took 5 bases from V and 4 from J; bases not matched to a gene: 9. The CDR3 runs 16 residues. Germline values: CDR1 SEHNR, CDR2 FQNEAQ (reference sequence). CDR3 in DNA: TGTGCCAGCAGCCGCGAGCAGGGGGCATTCACCGGGGAGCTGTTTTTT. This translates into CASSREQGAFTGELFF.

The CDR3 loop reads CASSSQPASGGGNEQFF. As DNA, the CDR3 is TGCGCCAGCAGCTCACAACCAGCCAGCGGGGGGGGAAATGAGCAGTTCTTC. The chain has TRBV5-1 and TRBJ2-1; TRBD2 matches at 10 bases. V shed 3 bases, J shed 7 bases, and the junction held 13 bases outside the gene matches. CDR3 size: 17 residues. Germline V gives CDR1 SGHRS, CDR2 YFSETQ.

This clone was seen a handful of times. The chain has TRBV5-4 and TRBJ2-7, with a tentative D call TRBD1 (6 bases). CDR1 and CDR2 from the germline V gene are SGHNT and YYREEE (reference sequence). The V end lost 4 bases, the J end lost 7 bases, and 21 bases lay between the germline ends. The CDR3 totals 15 residues. The CDR3 nucleotides are TGTGCCAGCAGCCCCCGGGACACCAGTTTAATTGAGCAGTACTTC. Encoded protein: CASSPRDTSLIEQYF.

The chain recombines TRBV10-2 with TRBJ1-6; TRBD1 agrees at 7 bases. V lost 6 bases to trimming and J lost 6 bases; unmatched junction nucleotides: 5. The CDR3 has 14 residues. Per the germline V gene, CDR1 is WSHSY and CDR2 is SAAADI. CDR3 loop: CASRWTGRNSPLHF. Written as DNA, the CDR3 is TGCGCCAGCAGATGGACAGGACGTAATTCACCCCTCCACTTT.

The rearrangement links TRBV6-1 to TRBJ1-3; no clear D gene. The V end was cut by 10 bases, the J end by 1 base, with 14 bases between. The CDR3 loop spans 14 amino acids. Germline CDR1 reads MNHNS; CDR2 reads SASEGT. DNA of the CDR3: TGTGCCACCGCGGTTGGGTCTTCTGGAAACACCATATATTTT. It specifies CATAVGSSGNTIYF.

The sample holds a few counts of this clone. The V and J genes are TRBV2 and TRBJ2-4; TRBD2 matches at 8 bases. CDR3 length: 17 residues. Losses at the gene ends were 6 bases for V and 2 bases for J; bases not matched to a gene: 12. CDR1 SNHLY and CDR2 FYNNEI come from the germline V gene. CDR3 protein: CASSLDGVAGTKNIQYF. In DNA, the CDR3 is TGTGCCAGCAGCCTCGATGGGGTAGCGGGAACCAAAAACATTCAGTACTTC.